This paragraph reports one TCR beta chain. There are a few counts of this clonotype. The specificity of this receptor is unknown. Per-base quality was not reported, and no clone a single base away is much larger than it. At the junction V is shortened by 9 bases and J by 3 bases, with 8 bases in between. CDR3 length: 11 amino acids, cysteine to phenylalanine. Here the CDR3 DNA is all that survives: 33 bases in frame from base 1. CDR1 is given as SGHVS and CDR2 as FQNEAQ, both from the germline V gene. The roughly 39 donors, aged 6 to 90 years, were systemically healthy Caucasian individuals from Russia. Roughly 11 milliliters of peripheral blood were drawn from each donor into EDTA-treated Vacutainer tubes. Ficoll-Paque density-gradient centrifugation was used to isolate PBMCs, with at least 6.5 million per sample. Total RNA was extracted from PBMCs with Trizol reagent, with at least 6 micrograms obtained per sample. The percentages of naive CD45RAhigh/CD27high T cells were determined by flow cytometry on a PBMC aliquot from every donor.

This sample was taken from a study of blood T cells in healthy people across ages (dated by TCRdb to the mid-2010s). Looking at the study overall: In model experiments, template switching captured about one uniquely barcoded TCR beta cDNA molecule for every two T cells. To track age-related changes in TCR beta repertoire diversity, the study relied on deep sequencing normalized with unique cDNA molecular identifiers. The donors were divided into four age groups: young (average around 17 years), middle-aged (about 40), aged (about 61) and long-lived (approximately 74). To avoid experimental bias, donors of different ages were spread randomly across the sequencing lanes. For two donors (one aged 18 to 30 and one aged 80 or older), the study analyzed two additional independent replicas of 1 million unique cDNA reads from the same blood draw.

To prepare the library, 5' RACE was applied. The data were produced on an Illumina HiSeq 2500. The second PCR ran for about 7 to 11 cycles and used a J-beta primer mix along with a sample-barcoded 5' primer. A template-switch 5' adaptor carrying 12 random nucleotides introduced a unique molecular identifier onto each TCR beta cDNA molecule. At least 2.5 million CDR3-containing paired-end reads were obtained from each sample. First-strand cDNA synthesis was performed from all RNA using the Mint cDNA synthesis kit, with priming by a TRBC-specific oligonucleotide. All cDNA was treated with uracil-DNA glycosylase and then went through a first 18-cycle PCR with the universal primers M1SS and BC2_uni_R. The authors' pipeline ran thus. For normalization, 1 million high-quality reads were randomly selected from each sample, with every read carrying a distinct molecular identifier. Instead of being binned into consensus sequences, reads with shared molecular identifiers were discarded. MiTCR, set to a Q25 quality threshold and the strictest error-elimination algorithm, was used for CDR3 identification, clonotype clustering and error correction. A nonparametric unseen species model with Euler transformation was used to estimate a lower bound on total TCR beta diversity. Using fastp at Q25 and MiXCR, TCRdb reprocessed the public reads and kept productive beta chains. Rows with one shared CDR3 protein collapse into an entry with the most common genes and DNA. TCRdb's processing, not the authors' own work, is the source of the V and J calls. This sample holds around 1.5 million distinct CDR3 sequences; 35% to 45% were observed only once. The ten most abundant clones make up approximately 7.9% of the sample.

The study at large found these results: The CMV infection status of donors was not known, potentially confounding age-related changes in expanded clonotypes. Observed TCR beta diversity correlated strongly with the percentage of naive T cells measured by flow cytometry. As age increased, observed TCR beta diversity per million T cells dropped in a roughly linear way, and a significant reduction was already evident by age 40. Because profiling used bulk unsorted PBMCs, naive and antigen-experienced compartments could not be compared conclusively. Estimates of total diversity from one million sequenced T cells were regarded as lower bounds and underestimates. The long-lived group showed more naive CD4+ T cells, fewer expanded clones and increased TCR diversity than the aged group, suggesting age selection.

In this chain, TRBV7-8 is recombined with TRBJ1-1; the D gene assignment is ambiguous. The clonotype comes from a young woman in good health. The sequenced sample was blood. The DNA sequence is as follows: TGTGCCAGTATTAAGGACACTGAAGCTTTCTTT. This codes for CASIKDTEAFF.